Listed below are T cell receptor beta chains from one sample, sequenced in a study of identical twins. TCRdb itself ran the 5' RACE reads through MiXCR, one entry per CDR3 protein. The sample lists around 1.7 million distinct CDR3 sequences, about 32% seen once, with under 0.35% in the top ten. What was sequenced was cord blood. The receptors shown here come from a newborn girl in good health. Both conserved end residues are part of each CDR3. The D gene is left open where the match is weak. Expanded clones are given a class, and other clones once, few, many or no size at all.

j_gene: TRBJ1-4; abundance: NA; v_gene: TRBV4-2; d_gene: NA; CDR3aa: CASSQDRGWRNEKLFF; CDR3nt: TGTGCCAGCAGCCAAGATCGCGGTTGGAGGAATGAAAAACTGTTTTTT
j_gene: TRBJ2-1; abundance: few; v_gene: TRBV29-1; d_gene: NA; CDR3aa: CSVERSFF; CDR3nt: TGCAGCGTTGAACGCTCGTTCTTC
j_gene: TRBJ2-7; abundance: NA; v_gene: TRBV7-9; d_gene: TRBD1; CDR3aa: CASSLKILQGRNEQYF; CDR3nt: TGTGCCAGCAGCTTAAAGATTCTACAGGGGCGGAACGAGCAGTACTTC
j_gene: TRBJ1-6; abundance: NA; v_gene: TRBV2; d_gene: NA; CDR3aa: CASSTEGRNSPLHF; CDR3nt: TGTGCCAGCAGCACGGAGGGGAGGAATTCACCCCTCCACTTT
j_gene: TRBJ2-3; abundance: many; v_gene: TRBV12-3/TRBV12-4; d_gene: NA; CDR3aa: CASRLRVTDTQYF; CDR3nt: TGTGCCAGCAGGCTCAGGGTCACAGATACGCAGTATTTT
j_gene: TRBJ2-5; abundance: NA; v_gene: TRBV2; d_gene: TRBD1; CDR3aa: CASHRGAGETQYF; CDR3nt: TGTGCCAGCCACAGGGGAGCCGGGGAGACCCAGTACTTC
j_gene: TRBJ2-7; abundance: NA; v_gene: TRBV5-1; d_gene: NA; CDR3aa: CASSMSRGYEQYF; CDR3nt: TGCGCCAGCAGCATGAGCAGGGGCTACGAGCAGTACTTC
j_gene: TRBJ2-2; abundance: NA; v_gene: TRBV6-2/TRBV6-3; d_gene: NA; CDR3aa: CASIPPGPTGELFF; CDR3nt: TGTGCCAGCATCCCCCCGGGCCCGACCGGGGAGCTGTTTTTT
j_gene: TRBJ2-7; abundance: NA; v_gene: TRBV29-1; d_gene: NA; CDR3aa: CGVEGDTSYEQYF; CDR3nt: TGCGGCGTTGAGGGGGACACTTCCTACGAGCAGTACTTC
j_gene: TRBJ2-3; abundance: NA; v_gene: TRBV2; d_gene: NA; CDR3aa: CASSEALPGRGRLASDTQYF; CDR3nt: TGTGCCAGCAGTGAAGCTCTACCGGGACGTGGGAGATTGGCCTCAGATACGCAGTATTTT
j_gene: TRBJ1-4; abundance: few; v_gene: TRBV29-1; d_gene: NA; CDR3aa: CSGRGREKLFF; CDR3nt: TGCAGCGGAAGGGGGAGAGAAAAACTGTTTTTT
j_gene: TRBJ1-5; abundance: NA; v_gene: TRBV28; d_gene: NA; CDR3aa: CASSLSTGHSGRNQPQHF; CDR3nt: TGTGCCAGCAGTTTATCGACGGGACACAGTGGACGCAATCAGCCCCAGCATTTT
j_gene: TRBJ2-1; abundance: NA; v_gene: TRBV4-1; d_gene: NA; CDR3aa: CASSQIVGHNEQFF; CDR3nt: TGCGCCAGCAGCCAAATCGTCGGACACAATGAGCAGTTCTTC
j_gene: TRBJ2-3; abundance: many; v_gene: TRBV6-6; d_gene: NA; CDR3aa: CASAQSAGAASTDTQYF; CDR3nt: TGTGCCAGCGCCCAGTCCGCAGGTGCGGCTAGCACAGATACGCAGTATTTT
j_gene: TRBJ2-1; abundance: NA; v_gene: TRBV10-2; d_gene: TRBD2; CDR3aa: CASVRLAAYNEQFF; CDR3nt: TGCGCCAGCGTGAGACTAGCGGCTTACAATGAGCAGTTCTTC
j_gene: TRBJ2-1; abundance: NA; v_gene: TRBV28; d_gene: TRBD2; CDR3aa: CAVSGFGNEQFF; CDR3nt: TGTGCCGTTAGCGGGTTTGGAAATGAGCAGTTCTTC
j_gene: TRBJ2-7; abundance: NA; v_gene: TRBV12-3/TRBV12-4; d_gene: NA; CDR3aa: CASSLEAGLTLEQYF; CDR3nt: TGTGCCAGCAGTTTAGAGGCGGGGCTGACCCTCGAGCAGTACTTC
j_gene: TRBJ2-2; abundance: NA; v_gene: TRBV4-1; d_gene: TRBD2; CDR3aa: CASSRTSGRNTGELFF; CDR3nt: TGCGCCAGCAGCAGGACTAGCGGGAGAAACACCGGGGAGCTGTTTTTT
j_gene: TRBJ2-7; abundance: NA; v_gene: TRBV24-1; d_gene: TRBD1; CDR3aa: CATSDVVDRGSTYEQYF; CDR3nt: TGTGCCACCAGTGATGTTGTGGACAGGGGGAGTACCTACGAGCAGTACTTC
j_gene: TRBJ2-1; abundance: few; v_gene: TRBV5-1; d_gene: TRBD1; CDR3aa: CASSLSHRDRVTFF; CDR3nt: TGCGCCAGCAGCTTGTCACACCGGGACAGGGTAACGTTCTTC
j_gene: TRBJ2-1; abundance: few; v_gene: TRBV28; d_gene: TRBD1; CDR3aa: CASSLLTWDRKSSYNEQFF; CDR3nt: TGTGCCAGCAGTTTACTAACTTGGGACAGGAAAAGCTCCTACAATGAGCAGTTCTTC
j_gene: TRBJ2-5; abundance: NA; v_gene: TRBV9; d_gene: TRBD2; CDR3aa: CASSFLGTSQETQYF; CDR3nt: TGTGCCAGCAGCTTCCTGGGGACTAGCCAAGAGACCCAGTACTTC
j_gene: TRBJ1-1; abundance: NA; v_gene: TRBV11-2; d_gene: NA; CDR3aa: CASSHTRGTMNTEAFF; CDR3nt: TGTGCCAGCAGCCATACCCGGGGGACAATGAACACTGAAGCTTTCTTT
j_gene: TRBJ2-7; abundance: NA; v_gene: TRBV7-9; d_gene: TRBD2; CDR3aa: CASSLRLAWESSYNEQYF; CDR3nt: TGTGCCAGCAGCTTACGACTAGCGTGGGAGAGCTCCTACAATGAGCAGTACTTC
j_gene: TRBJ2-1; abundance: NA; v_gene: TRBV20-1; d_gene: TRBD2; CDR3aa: CSAMRGKETQFF; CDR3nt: TGCAGTGCCATGCGGGGGAAAGAGACCCAGTTCTTC